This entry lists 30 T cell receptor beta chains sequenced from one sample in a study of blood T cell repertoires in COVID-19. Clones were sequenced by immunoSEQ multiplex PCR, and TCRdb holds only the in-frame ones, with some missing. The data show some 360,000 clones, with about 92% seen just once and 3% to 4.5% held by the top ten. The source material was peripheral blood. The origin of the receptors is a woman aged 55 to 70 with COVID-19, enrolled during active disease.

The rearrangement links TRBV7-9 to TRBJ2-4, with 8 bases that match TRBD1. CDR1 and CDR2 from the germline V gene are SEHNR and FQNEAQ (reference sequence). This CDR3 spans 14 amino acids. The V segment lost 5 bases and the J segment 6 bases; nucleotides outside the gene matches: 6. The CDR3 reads CASSGVGQGNIQYF. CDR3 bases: TGTGCCAGCAGCGGGGTAGGACAGGGAAACATTCAGTACTTC.

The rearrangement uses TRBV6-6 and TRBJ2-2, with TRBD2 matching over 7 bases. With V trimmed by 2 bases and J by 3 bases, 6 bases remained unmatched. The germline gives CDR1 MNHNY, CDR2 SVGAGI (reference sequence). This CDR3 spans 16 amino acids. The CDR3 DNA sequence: TGTGCCAGCAGTTACGGAACTAGCGAAGACACCGGGGAGCTGTTTTTT. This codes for CASSYGTSEDTGELFF.

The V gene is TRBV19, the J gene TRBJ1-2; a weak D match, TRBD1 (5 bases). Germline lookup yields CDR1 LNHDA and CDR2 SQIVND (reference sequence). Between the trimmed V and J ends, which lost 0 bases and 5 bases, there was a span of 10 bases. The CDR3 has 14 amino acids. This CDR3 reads CASSIEDIRYGYTF. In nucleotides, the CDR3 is TGTGCCAGTAGTATAGAGGACATACGGTATGGCTACACCTTC.

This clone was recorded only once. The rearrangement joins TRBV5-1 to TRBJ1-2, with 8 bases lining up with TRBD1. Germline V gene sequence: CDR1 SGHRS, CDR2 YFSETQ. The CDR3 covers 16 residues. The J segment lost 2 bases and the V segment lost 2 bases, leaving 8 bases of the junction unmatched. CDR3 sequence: CASSFAQGETNYGYTF. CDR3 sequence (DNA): TGCGCCAGCAGCTTTGCACAGGGGGAGACGAACTATGGCTACACCTTC.

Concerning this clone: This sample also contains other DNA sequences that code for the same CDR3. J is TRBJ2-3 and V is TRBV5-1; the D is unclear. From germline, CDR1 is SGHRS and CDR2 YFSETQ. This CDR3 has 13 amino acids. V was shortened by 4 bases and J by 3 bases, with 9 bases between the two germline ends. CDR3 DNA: TGCGCCAGCAGCCGCTCCGGGACAGATACGCAGTATTTT. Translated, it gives CASSRSGTDTQYF.

CDR3 region: CASRYSKVAATDTQYF. The CDR3 bases are TGTGCCAGCAGATATTCAAAGGTAGCGGCCACAGATACGCAGTATTTT. V is TRBV7-2 and J is TRBJ2-3; D possibly corresponds to TRBD2 (6 bases). V gave up 6 bases and J gave up 2 bases, with 18 bases separating them. Germline-derived CDR1 and CDR2 are SGHTA and FQGNSA. The CDR3 runs to 16 residues.

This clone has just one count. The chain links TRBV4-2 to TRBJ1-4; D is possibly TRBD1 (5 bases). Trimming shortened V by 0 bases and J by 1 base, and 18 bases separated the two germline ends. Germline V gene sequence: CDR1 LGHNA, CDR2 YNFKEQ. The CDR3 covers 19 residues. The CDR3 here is CASSQDLGEGRVTNEKLFF. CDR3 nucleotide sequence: TGTGCCAGCAGCCAAGATTTGGGGGAGGGACGGGTAACTAATGAAAAACTGTTTTTT.

CDR3 in DNA: TGTGCCAGCAGCAGCCGGGACAGGGGGTACGAGCAGTACTTC. Protein sequence: CASSSRDRGYEQYF. The chain combines TRBV11-1 with TRBJ2-7, with TRBD1 matching over 11 bases. With 5 bases clipped from V and 4 bases from J, the junction kept 4 bases outside the gene matches. Germline V CDR1 and CDR2: SGHAT, FQDESV (reference sequence). There are 14 residues in the CDR3.

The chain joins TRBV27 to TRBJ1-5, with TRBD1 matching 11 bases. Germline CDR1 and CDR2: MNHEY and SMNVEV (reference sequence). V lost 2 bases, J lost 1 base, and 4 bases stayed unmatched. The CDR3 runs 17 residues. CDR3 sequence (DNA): TGTGCCAGCAGTTTAGCGGGGACAGGGGGAAGCAATCAGCCCCAGCATTTT. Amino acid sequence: CASSLAGTGGSNQPQHF.

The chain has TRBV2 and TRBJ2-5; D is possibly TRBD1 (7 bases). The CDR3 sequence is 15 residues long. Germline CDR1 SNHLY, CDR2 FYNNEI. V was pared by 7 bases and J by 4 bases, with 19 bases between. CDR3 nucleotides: TGTGCCAGCAAAAGGCAGGGGGGACCTGGAGAGACCCAGTACTTC. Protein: CASKRQGGPGETQYF.

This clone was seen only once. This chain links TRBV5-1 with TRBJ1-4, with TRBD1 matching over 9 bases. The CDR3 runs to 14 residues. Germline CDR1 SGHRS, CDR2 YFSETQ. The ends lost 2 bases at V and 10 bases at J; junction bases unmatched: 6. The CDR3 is CASSFLQGAGKLFF. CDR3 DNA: TGCGCCAGCAGCTTCCTACAGGGGGCTGGAAAACTGTTTTTT.

CDR3 nucleotides: TGTGCCAGCTCACCAGCGGGCGGGGGGAATGAGCAGTTCTTC. Its translation is CASSPAGGGNEQFF. The rearrangement joins TRBV18 to TRBJ2-1; 8 positions agree with TRBD2. CDR1 and CDR2 from the germline V gene are KGHSH and LQKENI. Germline trimming cut 2 bases from V and 7 bases from J; bases unmatched to any gene: 4. This CDR3 is 14 amino acids long.

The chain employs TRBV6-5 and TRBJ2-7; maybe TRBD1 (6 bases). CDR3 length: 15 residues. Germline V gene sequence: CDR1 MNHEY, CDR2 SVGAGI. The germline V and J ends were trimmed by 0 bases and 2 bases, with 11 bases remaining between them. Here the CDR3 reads CASSYSPQGTYEQYF. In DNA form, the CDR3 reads TGTGCCAGCAGTTACTCGCCGCAGGGGACCTACGAGCAGTACTTC.

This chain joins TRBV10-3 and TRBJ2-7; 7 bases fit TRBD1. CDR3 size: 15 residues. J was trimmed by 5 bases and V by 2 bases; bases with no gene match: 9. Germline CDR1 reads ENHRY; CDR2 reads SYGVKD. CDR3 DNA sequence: TGTGCCATCAGTGAGGCAGGGGGACGTGAAAACGAGCAGTACTTC. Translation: CAISEAGGRENEQYF.

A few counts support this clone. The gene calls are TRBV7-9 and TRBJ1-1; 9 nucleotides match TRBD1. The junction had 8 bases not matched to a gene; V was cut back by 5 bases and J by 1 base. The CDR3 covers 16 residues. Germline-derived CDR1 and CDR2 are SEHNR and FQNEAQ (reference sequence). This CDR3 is CASSHWDRARNTEAFF. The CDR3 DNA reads TGTGCCAGCAGCCACTGGGACAGGGCTAGGAACACTGAAGCTTTCTTT.

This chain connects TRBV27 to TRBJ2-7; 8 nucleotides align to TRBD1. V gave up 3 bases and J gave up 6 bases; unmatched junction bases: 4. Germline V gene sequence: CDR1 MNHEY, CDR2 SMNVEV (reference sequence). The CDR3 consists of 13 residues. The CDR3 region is CASSFGGQGEQYF. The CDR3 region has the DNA TGTGCCAGCAGTTTCGGTGGACAGGGCGAGCAGTACTTC.

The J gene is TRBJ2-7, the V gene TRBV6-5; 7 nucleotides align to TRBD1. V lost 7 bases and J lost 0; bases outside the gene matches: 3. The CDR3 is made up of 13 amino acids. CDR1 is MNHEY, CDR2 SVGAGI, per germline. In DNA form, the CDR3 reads TGTGCCAGCACGGGACAGATCTCCTACGAGCAGTACTTC. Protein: CASTGQISYEQYF.

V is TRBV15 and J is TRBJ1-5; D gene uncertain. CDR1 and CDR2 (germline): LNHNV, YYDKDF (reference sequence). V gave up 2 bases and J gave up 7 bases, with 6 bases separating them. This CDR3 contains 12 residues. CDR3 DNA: TGTGCCACCAGCAGACTTCTCCAGCCCCAGCATTTT. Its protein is CATSRLLQPQHF.

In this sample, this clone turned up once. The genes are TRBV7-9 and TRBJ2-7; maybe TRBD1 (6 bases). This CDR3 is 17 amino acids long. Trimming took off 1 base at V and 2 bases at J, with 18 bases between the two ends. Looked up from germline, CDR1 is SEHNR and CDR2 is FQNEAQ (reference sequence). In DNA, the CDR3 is TGTGCCAGCAGCTTAGTGACAGGCCCGATATTAACCTACGAGCAGTACTTC. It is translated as CASSLVTGPILTYEQYF.

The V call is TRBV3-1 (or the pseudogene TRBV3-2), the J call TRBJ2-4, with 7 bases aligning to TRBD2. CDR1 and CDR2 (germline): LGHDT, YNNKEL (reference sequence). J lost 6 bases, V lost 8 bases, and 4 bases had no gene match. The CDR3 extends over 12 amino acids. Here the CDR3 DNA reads TGTGCCAGCGGTTCGGGGGGAAACATTCAGTACTTC. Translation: CASGSGGNIQYF.

The CDR3: CASRTGNTEAFF. CDR3 bases: TGTGCCAGCAGGACAGGGAACACTGAAGCTTTCTTT. This chain connects TRBV25-1 to TRBJ1-1, with D possibly TRBD1 on 6 matching bases. The CDR3 spans 12 residues. CDR1 MGHDK and CDR2 SYGVNS come from the germline V gene. Trimming removed 6 bases from V and 1 base from J, with 6 bases in between.

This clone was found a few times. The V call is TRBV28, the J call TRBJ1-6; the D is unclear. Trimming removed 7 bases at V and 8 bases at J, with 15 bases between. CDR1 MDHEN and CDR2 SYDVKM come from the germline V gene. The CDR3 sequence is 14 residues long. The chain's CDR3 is CASTTGQVYSPLHF. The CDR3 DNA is TGTGCCAGCACTACTGGGCAGGTGTATTCACCCCTCCACTTT.

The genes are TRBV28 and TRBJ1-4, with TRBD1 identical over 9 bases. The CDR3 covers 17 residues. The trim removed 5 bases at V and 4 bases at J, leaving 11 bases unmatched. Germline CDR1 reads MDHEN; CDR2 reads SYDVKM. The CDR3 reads CASSGQGTRVHNEKLFF. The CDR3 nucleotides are TGTGCCAGCAGTGGACAGGGGACCAGGGTACATAATGAAAAACTGTTTTTT.

The CDR3 coding sequence is TGCGCCAGCAGCTTGGTAAACACTGAAGCTTTCTTT. Its translation: CASSLVNTEAFF. The chain is built from TRBV5-1 and TRBJ1-1; no clear D. CDR1 and CDR2 (germline): SGHRS, YFSETQ. Trimming removed 0 bases from V and 2 bases from J, with 2 bases in between. There are 12 residues in the CDR3. Full variable domain (missing parts from reference TRBV5-1 and TRBJ1-1): KAGVTQTPRYLIKTRGQQVTLSCSPISGHRSVSWYQQTPGQGLQFLFEYFSETQRNKGNFPGRFSGRQFSNSRSEMNVSTLELGDSALYLCASSLVNTEAFFGQGTRLTVV.

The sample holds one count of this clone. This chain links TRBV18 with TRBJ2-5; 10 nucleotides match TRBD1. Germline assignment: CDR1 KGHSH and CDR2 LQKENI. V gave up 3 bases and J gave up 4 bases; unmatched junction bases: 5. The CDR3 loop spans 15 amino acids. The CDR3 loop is CASSPATGGAETQYF. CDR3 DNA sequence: TGTGCCAGCTCACCGGCGACAGGGGGCGCAGAGACCCAGTACTTC.

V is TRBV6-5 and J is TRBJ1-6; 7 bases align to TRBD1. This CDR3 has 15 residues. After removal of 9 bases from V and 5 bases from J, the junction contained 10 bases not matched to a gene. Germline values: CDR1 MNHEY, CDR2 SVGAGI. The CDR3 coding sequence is TGTGCCAGTTATTACGACAGGGCTCATAATTCACCCCTCCACTTT. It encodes CASYYDRAHNSPLHF.

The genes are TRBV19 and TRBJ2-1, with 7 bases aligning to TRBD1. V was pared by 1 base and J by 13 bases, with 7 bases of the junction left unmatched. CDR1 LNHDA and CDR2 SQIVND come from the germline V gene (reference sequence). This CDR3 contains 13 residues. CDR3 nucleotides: TGTGCCAGTAGTATAGCGCTCAGGGGGTTACAGTTCTTC. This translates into CASSIALRGLQFF.

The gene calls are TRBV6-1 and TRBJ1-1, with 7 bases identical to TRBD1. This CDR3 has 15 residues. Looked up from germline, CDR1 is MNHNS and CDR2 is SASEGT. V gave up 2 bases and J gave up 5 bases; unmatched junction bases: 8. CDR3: CASSERQGGGTEAFF. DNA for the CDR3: TGTGCCAGCAGTGAAAGACAGGGCGGGGGGACTGAAGCTTTCTTT.

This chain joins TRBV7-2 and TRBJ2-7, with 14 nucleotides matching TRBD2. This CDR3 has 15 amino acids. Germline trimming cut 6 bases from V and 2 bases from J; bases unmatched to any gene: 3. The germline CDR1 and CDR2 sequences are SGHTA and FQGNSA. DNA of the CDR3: TGTGCCAGCAGAAGACTAGCGGGGGGGCCCTACGAGCAGTACTTC. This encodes CASRRLAGGPYEQYF. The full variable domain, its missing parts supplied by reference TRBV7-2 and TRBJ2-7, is GAGVSQSPSNKVTEKGKDVELRCDPISGHTALYWYRQSLGQGLEFLIYFQGNSAPDKSGLPSDRFSAERTGGSVSTLTIQRTQQEDSAVYLCASRRLAGGPYEQYFGPGTRLTVT.

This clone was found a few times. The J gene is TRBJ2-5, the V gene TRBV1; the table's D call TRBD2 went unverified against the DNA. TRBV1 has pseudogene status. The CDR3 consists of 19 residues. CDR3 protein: CTSSQPGTSGATYQETQYF. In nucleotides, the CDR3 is TGCACCAGCAGCCAACCCGGGACTAGCGGGGCGACATATCAAGAGACCCAGTACTTC.